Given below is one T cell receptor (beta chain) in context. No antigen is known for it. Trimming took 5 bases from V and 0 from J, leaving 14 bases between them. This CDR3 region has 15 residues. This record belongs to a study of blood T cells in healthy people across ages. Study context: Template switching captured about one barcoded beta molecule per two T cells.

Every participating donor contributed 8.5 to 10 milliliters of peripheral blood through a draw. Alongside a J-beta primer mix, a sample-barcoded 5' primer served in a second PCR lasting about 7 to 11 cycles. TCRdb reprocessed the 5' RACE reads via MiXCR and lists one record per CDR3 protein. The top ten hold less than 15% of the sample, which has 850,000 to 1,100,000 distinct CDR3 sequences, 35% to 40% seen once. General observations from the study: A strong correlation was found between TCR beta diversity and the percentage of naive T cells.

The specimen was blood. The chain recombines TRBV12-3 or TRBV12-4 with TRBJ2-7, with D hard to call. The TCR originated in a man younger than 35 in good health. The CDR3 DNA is TGTGCCAGCAGTATTAGCTCGAGGAGCTCCTACGAGCAGTACTTC. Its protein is CASSISSRSSYEQYF.